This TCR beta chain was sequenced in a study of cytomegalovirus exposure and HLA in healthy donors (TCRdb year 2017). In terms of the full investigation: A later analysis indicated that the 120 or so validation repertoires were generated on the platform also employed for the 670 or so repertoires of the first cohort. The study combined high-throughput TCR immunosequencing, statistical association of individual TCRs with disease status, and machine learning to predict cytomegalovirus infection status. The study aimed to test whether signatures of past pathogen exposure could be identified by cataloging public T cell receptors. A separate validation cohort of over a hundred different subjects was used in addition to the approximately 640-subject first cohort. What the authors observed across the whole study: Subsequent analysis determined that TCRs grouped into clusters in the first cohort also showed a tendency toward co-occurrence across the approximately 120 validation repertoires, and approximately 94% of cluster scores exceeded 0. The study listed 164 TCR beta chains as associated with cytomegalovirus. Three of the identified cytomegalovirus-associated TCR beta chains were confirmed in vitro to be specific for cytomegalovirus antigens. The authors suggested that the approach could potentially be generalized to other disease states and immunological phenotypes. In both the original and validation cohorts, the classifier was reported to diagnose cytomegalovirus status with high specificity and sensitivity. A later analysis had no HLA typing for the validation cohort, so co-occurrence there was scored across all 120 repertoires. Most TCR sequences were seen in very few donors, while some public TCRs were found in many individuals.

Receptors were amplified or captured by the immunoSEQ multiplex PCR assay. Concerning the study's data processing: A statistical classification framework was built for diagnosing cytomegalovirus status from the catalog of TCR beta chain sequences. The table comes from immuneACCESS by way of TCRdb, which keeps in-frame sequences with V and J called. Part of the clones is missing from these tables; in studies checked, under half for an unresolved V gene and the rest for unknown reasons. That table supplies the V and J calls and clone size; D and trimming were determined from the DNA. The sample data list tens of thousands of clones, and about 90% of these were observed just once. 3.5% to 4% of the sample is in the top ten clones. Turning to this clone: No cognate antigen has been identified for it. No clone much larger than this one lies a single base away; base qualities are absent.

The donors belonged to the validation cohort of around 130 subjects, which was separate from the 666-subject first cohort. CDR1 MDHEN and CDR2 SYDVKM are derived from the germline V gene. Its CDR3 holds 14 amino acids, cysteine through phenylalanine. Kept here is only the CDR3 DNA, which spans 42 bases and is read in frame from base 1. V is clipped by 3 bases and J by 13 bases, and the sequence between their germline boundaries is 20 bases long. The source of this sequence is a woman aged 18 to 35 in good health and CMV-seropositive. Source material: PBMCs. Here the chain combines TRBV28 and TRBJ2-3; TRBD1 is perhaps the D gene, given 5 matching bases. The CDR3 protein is CASSFHTSGASEYF. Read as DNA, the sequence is TGTGCCAGCAGTTTCCATACTTCTGGGGCCTCGGAGTATTTT.